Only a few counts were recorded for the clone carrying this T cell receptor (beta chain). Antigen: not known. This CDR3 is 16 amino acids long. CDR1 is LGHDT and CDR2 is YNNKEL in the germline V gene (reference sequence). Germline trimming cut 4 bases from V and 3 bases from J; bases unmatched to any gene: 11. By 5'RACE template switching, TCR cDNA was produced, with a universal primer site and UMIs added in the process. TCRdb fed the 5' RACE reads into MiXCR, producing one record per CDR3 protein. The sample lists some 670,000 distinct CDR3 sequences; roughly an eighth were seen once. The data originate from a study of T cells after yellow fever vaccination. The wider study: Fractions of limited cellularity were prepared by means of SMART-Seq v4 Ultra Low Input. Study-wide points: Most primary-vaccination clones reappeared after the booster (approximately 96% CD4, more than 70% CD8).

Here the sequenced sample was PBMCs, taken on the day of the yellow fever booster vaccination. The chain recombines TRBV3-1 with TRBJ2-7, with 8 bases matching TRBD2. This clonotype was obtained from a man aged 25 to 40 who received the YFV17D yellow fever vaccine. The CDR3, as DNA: TGTGCCAGCAGCCTCGGGACTAGGGGAATCTACTACGAGCAGTACTTC. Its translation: CASSLGTRGIYYEQYF.